The 2 T cell receptor beta chains reported below all come from one sample, sequenced in a study of beta chain features in type 1 diabetes. The investigators reverse transcribed all of the isolated RNA, so they sequenced expressed TCRB transcripts. TCRdb's table, derived via immunoSEQ multiplex PCR, lists solely in-frame clones and lacks some. The table lists 450,000 or so clones, about 10% of them singletons, with around 0.05% in the top ten. The sequencing input was naive CD4+ T cells from blood. The receptors were sampled from a woman younger than 30 in good health.

In its sample, this clone was seen a few times. This chain's CDR3 is CASSPAGANVLTF. CDR3 in DNA: TGTGCCAGCAGTCCCGCCGGGGCCAACGTCCTGACTTTC. The genes are TRBV27 and TRBJ2-6; D is unclear. Trimming removed 5 bases at V and 4 bases at J, with 6 bases between. Per germline, CDR1 MNHEY and CDR2 SMNVEV (reference sequence). The CDR3 runs to 13 residues.

This clone appeared a few times. The chain employs TRBV6-5 and TRBJ1-2; D might be TRBD1 (5 bases). Germline V gene data show CDR1 as MNHEY and CDR2 as SVGAGI. V gave up 7 bases and J gave up 2 bases, with 11 bases separating them. CDR3 length: 13 residues. CDR3 in DNA: TGTGCCAGCAAAAGACAGCTAAACTATGGCTACACCTTC. As protein: CASKRQLNYGYTF.